The next 18 T cell receptor beta chains were all read from a single sample in a study of shared clonotypes between healthy human individuals. Sequencing used immunoSEQ multiplex PCR; TCRdb keeps in-frame clones, though not all of them. The profile shows about 520,000 clones, 90% to 97% of them singletons. The sequenced material came from naive CD4+ T cells sorted from blood. Subset indicated: CD45RA+ positively selected. The source is a woman aged 30 to 39 in good health.

The chain is built from TRBV6-1 and TRBJ1-4; perhaps TRBD1 as D (5 bases). The CDR3 extends over 16 amino acids. The germline V gene encodes CDR1 MNHNS and CDR2 SASEGT. With 0 bases removed from V and 10 bases from J, the gap between germline ends came to 18 bases. The CDR3 sequence: CASSEARNRPFRKLFF. For the CDR3, the DNA is TGTGCCAGCAGTGAAGCGAGAAACAGGCCCTTTAGAAAACTGTTTTTT.

This chain connects TRBV28 to TRBJ2-7; tentatively, D is TRBD1 or TRBD2 (5 bases each). V dropped 1 base and J dropped 4 bases, with 8 bases sitting between them. This CDR3 is built from 13 residues. Germline V gives CDR1 MDHEN, CDR2 SYDVKM. Written as DNA, the CDR3 is TGTGCCAGCAGTTTATCTGGGGGATACGAGCAGTACTTC. The encoded protein is CASSLSGGYEQYF.

For the CDR3, the DNA is TGTGCCAGCAGTTACTCGAACAAGGGATATGGCTACACCTTC. Encoded protein: CASSYSNKGYGYTF. The V gene is TRBV6-5, the J gene TRBJ1-2; D gene uncertain. CDR1 and CDR2 (germline): MNHEY, SVGAGI. CDR3 length: 14 amino acids. Trimming took 0 bases from V and 5 from J, leaving 10 bases between them.

The genes are TRBV2 and TRBJ1-5; 9 bases agree with TRBD1. Germline-derived CDR1 and CDR2 are SNHLY and FYNNEI. The ends lost 4 bases at V and 1 base at J; junction bases unmatched: 8. CDR3 length equals 17 residues. For the CDR3, the DNA is TGTGCCAGCAGTGTACACAGGGGGCGTGGGAGCAATCAGCCCCAGCATTTT. Translated, it gives CASSVHRGRGSNQPQHF.

The CDR3 DNA reads as TGCGCCAGCAGCTTGGACAGGGCACGTGAAAAACTGTTTTTT. Its protein is CASSLDRAREKLFF. The chain recombines TRBV5-1 with TRBJ1-4, with a possible D match to TRBD1 (6 bases). This CDR3 is built from 14 residues. Trimming cost V 0 bases and J 7 bases, with 10 bases left between them. Germline V gene data show CDR1 as SGHRS and CDR2 as YFSETQ.

J is TRBJ1-1 and V is TRBV12-5; 7 bases map to TRBD1. This CDR3 spans 13 amino acids. The germline V gene has CDR1 LGHNT and CDR2 FRNRAP. V shed 7 bases and J 5 bases; nucleotides not matched to a gene: 7. This CDR3 is CASAKQGWTEAFF. The CDR3, as DNA: TGTGCTAGTGCTAAACAGGGGTGGACTGAAGCTTTCTTT.

The chain combines TRBV6-6 with TRBJ2-7; D is possibly TRBD1 (5 bases). V was shortened by 6 bases and J by 2 bases, with 11 bases between the two germline ends. CDR1 MNHNY and CDR2 SVGAGI come from the germline V gene (reference sequence). This CDR3 comprises 13 residues. The CDR3 is CASSSVGAYEQYF. CDR3 nucleotide sequence: TGTGCCAGCAGCTCGGTAGGGGCCTACGAGCAGTACTTC.

The rearrangement uses TRBV28 and TRBJ2-7; D is possibly TRBD1 (6 bases). V was pared by 6 bases and J by 3 bases, with 9 bases between. Germline V gives CDR1 MDHEN, CDR2 SYDVKM. The length of the CDR3 is 12 residues. CDR3 nucleotide sequence: TGTGCCAGCAGGGGGGCGGGCTACGAGCAGTACTTC. Protein sequence: CASRGAGYEQYF.

The V gene is TRBV18, the J gene TRBJ1-2; D remains unclear. V dropped 3 bases and J dropped 2 bases, with 13 bases sitting between them. The CDR3 totals 15 residues. Germline V gene data show CDR1 as KGHSH and CDR2 as LQKENI. This chain's CDR3 is CASSPNPGGNYGYTF. DNA of the CDR3: TGTGCCAGCTCACCTAACCCGGGAGGGAACTATGGCTACACCTTC.

The V gene is TRBV10-3, the J gene TRBJ2-4; D may be TRBD1 or TRBD2 (6 bases each). The CDR3 is 16 residues long. Germline values: CDR1 ENHRY, CDR2 SYGVKD. V was cut by 3 bases and J by 2 bases, with 14 bases left in between. CDR3 in DNA: TGTGCCATCAGTGAAGGGGGGAGACGGTCCAAAAACATTCAGTACTTC. Amino acids: CAISEGGRRSKNIQYF.

In DNA form, the CDR3 reads TGTGCCAGCACCTCCCGACGAGCGGGGGGTCCCACAGATACGCAGTATTTT. This codes for CASTSRRAGGPTDTQYF. The V call is TRBV28, the J call TRBJ2-3; TRBD2 matches at 9 bases. The CDR3 length is 17 residues. Germline trimming cut 7 bases from V and 2 bases from J; bases unmatched to any gene: 13. CDR1 is MDHEN, CDR2 SYDVKM, per germline.

The chain links TRBV6-5 to TRBJ1-1, with TRBD1 identical over 8 bases. V lost 4 bases and J lost 0; bases outside the gene matches: 7. The CDR3 spans 16 residues. Germline lookup yields CDR1 MNHEY and CDR2 SVGAGI. CDR3 sequence: CASSLTGTGMNTEAFF. The DNA for the CDR3 is TGTGCCAGCAGTTTAACCGGGACAGGAATGAACACTGAAGCTTTCTTT.

The V gene is TRBV5-1, the J gene TRBJ2-7; D may be TRBD1 (6 bases). CDR3 length: 14 residues. The germline V and J ends were trimmed by 2 bases and 3 bases, with 12 bases remaining between them. The germline gives CDR1 SGHRS, CDR2 YFSETQ. Written as DNA, the CDR3 is TGCGCCAGCAGCTTAGGGGGTTCCGACTACGAGCAGTACTTC. It yields the protein CASSLGGSDYEQYF.

The chain recombines TRBV14 with TRBJ1-2; D is uncertain. CDR3 length equals 13 residues. CDR1 is SGHDN, CDR2 FVKESK, per germline. V lost 4 bases to trimming and J lost 7 bases, with 13 bases between them. The CDR3 sequence is CASSPRIEGGYTF. CDR3 DNA sequence: TGTGCCAGCAGCCCTAGGATAGAGGGTGGCTACACCTTC.

The chain couples TRBV11-2 to TRBJ2-1; 8 bases align to TRBD1. CDR3 length equals 15 residues. Germline V gene sequence: CDR1 SGHAT, CDR2 FQNNGV. Germline trimming cut 5 bases from V and 4 bases from J; bases unmatched to any gene: 7. The CDR3 nucleotides read TGTGCCAGCAGCATACAGGGGGTTTATTACAATGAGCAGTTCTTC. It translates to CASSIQGVYYNEQFF.

The chain has TRBV28 and TRBJ2-1; D unclear. CDR3 length: 16 residues. V gave up 6 bases and J gave up 10 bases, with 25 bases separating them. The germline V gene has CDR1 MDHEN and CDR2 SYDVKM. In DNA, the CDR3 is TGTGCCAGCAGCACCTACCCGACAACCTATGTCGGGGAGCAGTTCTTC. It encodes CASSTYPTTYVGEQFF.

This clone was seen a handful of times. The chain is built from TRBV2 and TRBJ2-3, with 7 bases aligning to TRBD1. The germline V gene encodes CDR1 SNHLY and CDR2 FYNNEI. This CDR3 has 15 amino acids. J was trimmed by 2 bases and V by 6 bases; bases with no gene match: 8. This CDR3 reads CASRIQGLSTDTQYF. As DNA, the CDR3 is TGTGCCAGCAGAATACAGGGGTTATCCACAGATACGCAGTATTTT.

The chain links TRBV2 to TRBJ2-5, with 7 bases lining up with TRBD1. V gave up 7 bases and J gave up 7 bases; unmatched junction bases: 9. The germline V gene has CDR1 SNHLY and CDR2 FYNNEI. The CDR3 is 13 amino acids. This chain's CDR3 is CASMGTALGTQYF. CDR3 bases: TGTGCCAGCATGGGGACAGCCCTAGGGACCCAGTACTTC.